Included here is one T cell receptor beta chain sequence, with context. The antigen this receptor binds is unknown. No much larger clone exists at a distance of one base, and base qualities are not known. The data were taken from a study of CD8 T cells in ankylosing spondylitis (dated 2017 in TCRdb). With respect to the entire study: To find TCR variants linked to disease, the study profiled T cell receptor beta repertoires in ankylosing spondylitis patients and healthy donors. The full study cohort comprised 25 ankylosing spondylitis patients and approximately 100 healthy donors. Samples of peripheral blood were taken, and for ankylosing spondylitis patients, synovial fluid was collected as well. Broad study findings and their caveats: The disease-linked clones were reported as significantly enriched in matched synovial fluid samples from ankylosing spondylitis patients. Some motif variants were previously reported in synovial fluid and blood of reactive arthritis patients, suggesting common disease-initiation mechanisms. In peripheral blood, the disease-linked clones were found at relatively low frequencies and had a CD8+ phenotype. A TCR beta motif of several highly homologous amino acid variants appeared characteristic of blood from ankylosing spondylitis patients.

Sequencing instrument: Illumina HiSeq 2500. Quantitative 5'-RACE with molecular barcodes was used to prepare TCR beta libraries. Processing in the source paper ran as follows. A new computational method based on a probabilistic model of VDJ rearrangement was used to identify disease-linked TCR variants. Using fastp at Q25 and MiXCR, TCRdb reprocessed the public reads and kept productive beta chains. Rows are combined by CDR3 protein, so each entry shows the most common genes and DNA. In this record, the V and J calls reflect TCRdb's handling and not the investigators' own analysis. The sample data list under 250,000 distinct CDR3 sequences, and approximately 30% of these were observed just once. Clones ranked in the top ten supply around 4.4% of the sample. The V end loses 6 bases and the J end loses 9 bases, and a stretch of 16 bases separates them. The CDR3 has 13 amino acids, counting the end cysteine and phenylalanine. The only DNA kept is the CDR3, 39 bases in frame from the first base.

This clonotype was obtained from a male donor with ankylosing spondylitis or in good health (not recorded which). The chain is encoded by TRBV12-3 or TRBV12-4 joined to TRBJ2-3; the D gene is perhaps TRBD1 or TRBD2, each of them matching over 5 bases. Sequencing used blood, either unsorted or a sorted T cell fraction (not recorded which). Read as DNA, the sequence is TGTGCCAGCAGCTCCGGGGACCTAGGCACGCAGTATTTT. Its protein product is CASSSGDLGTQYF.